This T cell receptor (beta chain) was sequenced for a study of blood T cell repertoires in COVID-19. Study context: The United States, Italy and Spain supplied acute and convalescent COVID-19 samples.

TCRdb's copy holds only in-frame clones and misses some; the assay was immunoSEQ multiplex PCR. The table has around 130,000 clones, 84% seen once. The source of this sequence is a woman in her fifties or sixties with acute or convalescent COVID-19. Input material: peripheral blood.

CDR3 sequence (DNA): TGTGCCAGCAGCCCAGAAGGCCTAGGGGGCTTTCAGCCCCAGCATTTT. Its protein product is CASSPEGLGGFQPQHF. The chain links TRBV7-8 to TRBJ1-5; the match to TRBD1 covers 7 bases. The CDR3 consists of 16 residues. V shed 5 bases, J shed 6 bases, and the junction held 13 bases outside the gene matches. CDR1 and CDR2 (germline): SGHVS, FQNEAQ.